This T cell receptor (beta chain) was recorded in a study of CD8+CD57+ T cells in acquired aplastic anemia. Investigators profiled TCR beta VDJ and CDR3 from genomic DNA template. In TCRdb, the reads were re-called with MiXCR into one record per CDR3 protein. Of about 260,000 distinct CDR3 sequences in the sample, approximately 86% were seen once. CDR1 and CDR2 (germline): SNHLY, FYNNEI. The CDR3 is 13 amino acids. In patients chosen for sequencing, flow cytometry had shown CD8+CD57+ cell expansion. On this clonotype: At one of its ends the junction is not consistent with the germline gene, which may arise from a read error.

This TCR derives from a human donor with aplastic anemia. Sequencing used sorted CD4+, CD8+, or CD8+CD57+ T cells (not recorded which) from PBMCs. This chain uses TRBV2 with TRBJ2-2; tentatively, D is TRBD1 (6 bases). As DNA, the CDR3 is TGTGCCAGCAGTGCAGGGGAGACCGGTGAGCAGTTCTTT. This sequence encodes CASSAGETGEQFF.